This passage covers 2 T cell receptor beta chains from one sample sequenced in a study of cytomegalovirus exposure and HLA in healthy donors. 13 Jbeta primers and 60 Vbeta primers were used for the PCR. The assay was immunoSEQ multiplex PCR, and TCRdb's table has in-frame clones only and misses some. The sample holds 75,000 to 95,000 clones, about 80% seen once. Sequencing used PBMCs. These receptors came from a man in his forties or fifties in good health and CMV-seronegative.

This clone has only a few counts. The chain links TRBV6-5 to TRBJ2-6; D is unresolved. The CDR3 length is 12 residues. Trimming removed 7 bases at V and 3 bases at J, with 4 bases between. Germline V gives CDR1 MNHEY, CDR2 SVGAGI. The DNA for the CDR3 is TGTGCCAGCACCCTTGGGGCCAACGTCCTGACTTTC. It is translated as CASTLGANVLTF.

The chain combines TRBV18 with TRBJ1-4, with 9 positions matching TRBD1. The CDR3 extends over 18 amino acids. Germline CDR1 is KGHSH and CDR2 is LQKENI. The V segment lost 3 bases and the J segment 5 bases; nucleotides outside the gene matches: 13. The CDR3 sequence: CASSPAGQGVLRNEKLFF. In DNA form, the CDR3 reads TGTGCCAGCTCACCCGCGGGACAGGGTGTTCTCCGCAATGAAAAACTGTTTTTT.